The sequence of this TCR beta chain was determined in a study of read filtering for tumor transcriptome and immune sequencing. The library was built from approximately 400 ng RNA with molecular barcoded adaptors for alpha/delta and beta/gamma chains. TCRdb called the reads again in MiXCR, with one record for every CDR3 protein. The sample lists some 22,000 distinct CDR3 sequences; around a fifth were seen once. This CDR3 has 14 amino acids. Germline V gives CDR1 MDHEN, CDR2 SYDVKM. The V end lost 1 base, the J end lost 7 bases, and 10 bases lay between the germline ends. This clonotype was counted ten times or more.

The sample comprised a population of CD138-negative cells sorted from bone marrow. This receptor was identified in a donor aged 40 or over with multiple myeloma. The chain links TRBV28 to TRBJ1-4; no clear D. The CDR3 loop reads CASSLSLSAEKLFF. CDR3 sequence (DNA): TGTGCCAGCAGTTTATCCCTGAGTGCTGAAAAACTGTTTTTT.